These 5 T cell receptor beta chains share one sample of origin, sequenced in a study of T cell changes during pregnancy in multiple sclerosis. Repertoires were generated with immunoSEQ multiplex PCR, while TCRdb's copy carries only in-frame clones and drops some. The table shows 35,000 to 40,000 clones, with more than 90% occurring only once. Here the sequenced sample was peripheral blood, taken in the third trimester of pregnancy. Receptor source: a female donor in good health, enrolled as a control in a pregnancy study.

In DNA form, the CDR3 reads TGTGCCAGCAGCCCCATCGGGTTGAACACTGAAGCTTTCTTT. It yields the protein CASSPIGLNTEAFF. The chain recombines TRBV7-9 with TRBJ1-1; D is ambiguous. This CDR3 has 14 residues. V lost 5 bases and J lost 0, with 10 bases in between. In germline, CDR1 is SEHNR, CDR2 FQNEAQ (reference sequence). Combining the CDR3 with reference TRBV7-9 and TRBJ1-1 gives the whole variable domain DTGVSQNPRHKITKRGQNVTFRCDPISEHNRLYWYRQTLGQGPEFLTYFQNEAQLEKSRLLSDRFSAERPKGSFSTLEIQRTEQGDSAMYLCASSPIGLNTEAFFGQGTRLTVV.

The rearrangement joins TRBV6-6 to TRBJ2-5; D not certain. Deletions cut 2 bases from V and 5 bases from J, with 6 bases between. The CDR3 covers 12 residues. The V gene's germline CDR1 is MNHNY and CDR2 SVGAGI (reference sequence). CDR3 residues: CASSYIGETQYF. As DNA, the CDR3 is TGTGCCAGCAGTTACATTGGCGAGACCCAGTACTTC.

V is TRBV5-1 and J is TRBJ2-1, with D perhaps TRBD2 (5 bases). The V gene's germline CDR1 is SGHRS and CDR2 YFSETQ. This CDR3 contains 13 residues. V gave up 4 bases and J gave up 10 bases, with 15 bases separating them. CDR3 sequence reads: CASSDHIEGEQFF. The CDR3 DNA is TGCGCCAGCAGCGACCACATCGAGGGAGAGCAGTTCTTC.

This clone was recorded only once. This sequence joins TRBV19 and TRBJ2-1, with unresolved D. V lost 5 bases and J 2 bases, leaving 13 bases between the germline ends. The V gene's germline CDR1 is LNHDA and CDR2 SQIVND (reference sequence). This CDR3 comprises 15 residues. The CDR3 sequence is CASSLRVPAYNEQFF. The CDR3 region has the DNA TGTGCCAGTAGTCTCCGGGTTCCGGCCTACAATGAGCAGTTCTTC. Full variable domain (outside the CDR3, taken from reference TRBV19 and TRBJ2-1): DGGITQSPKYLFRKEGQNVTLSCEQNLNHDAMYWYRQDPGQGLRLIYYSQIVNDFQKGDIAEGYSVSREKKESFPLTVTSAQKNPTAFYLCASSLRVPAYNEQFFGPGTRLTVL.

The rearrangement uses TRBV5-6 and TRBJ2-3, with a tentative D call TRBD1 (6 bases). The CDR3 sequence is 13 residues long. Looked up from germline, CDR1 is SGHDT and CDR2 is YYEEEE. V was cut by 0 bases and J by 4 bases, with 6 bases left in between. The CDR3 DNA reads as TGTGCCAGCAGCTTGGACAGGGCAGATACGCAGTATTTT. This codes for CASSLDRADTQYF.